This T cell receptor (beta chain) originates from a study of glioma-infiltrating T cells. Amplification of TCR alpha and beta CDR3 regions from RNA used iRepertoire nested multiplex PCR. For one-step reverse transcription and amplification, about 90-400 ng of tissue mRNA or PBMC total RNA was used. A single record per CDR3 protein comes from TCRdb applying MiXCR to the multiplex PCR reads. The sample holds a few hundred thousand distinct CDR3 sequences; 41% are singletons and the top ten take around 12%. The V end was cut by 6 bases, the J end by 4 bases, with 18 bases between. In germline, CDR1 is DFQATT, CDR2 SNEGSKA (reference sequence). The CDR3 is 14 amino acids. This clonotype was recorded many times. Its antigen is unknown. Study-wide points: A blood CDR3 motif signature was depleted in highly divergent patients.

The clonotype originates from a human donor with low-grade glioma or glioblastoma, undergoing nonglioma brain surgery, or in good health (not recorded which). Sequenced sample: glioma tissue, nonneoplastic brain tissue, or PBMCs (not recorded which). This rearrangement joins TRBV20-1 to TRBJ1-1; perhaps TRBD1 as D (5 bases). This CDR3 is CSALLMGRGTEAFF. CDR3 DNA: TGCAGTGCGCTTCTGATGGGGCGGGGCACTGAAGCTTTCTTT.